The rows below give T cell receptor beta chains drawn from one sample of a study of blood T cell repertoires in COVID-19. TCRdb's copy holds only in-frame clones and misses some; the assay was immunoSEQ multiplex PCR. The table shows some 40,000 clones, with roughly 90% occurring only once. The sequenced sample was peripheral blood. All receptors derive from a man aged 60 to 75 with acute or convalescent COVID-19. Each CDR3 is given without its conserved first and last residue. The order of the fields is CDR3 protein, J gene, V gene.

CDR3: SVPDRGLDEQF
J: TRBJ2-1
V: TRBV29-1

CDR3: ASSTILAGDRNEQF
J: TRBJ2-1
V: TRBV19

CDR3: ASSPQTGLRGYT
J: TRBJ1-2
V: TRBV11-3

CDR3: ATSDSFYGEGTDTQY
J: TRBJ2-3
V: TRBV24-1

CDR3: ASSAGRGGPPGETQY
J: TRBJ2-5
V: TRBV7-7

CDR3: ASSPLGGRGANVLT
J: TRBJ2-6
V: TRBV18

CDR3: ASSLQGALYTEAF
J: TRBJ1-1
V: TRBV5-8

CDR3: ASSRGTGDEAF
J: TRBJ1-1
V: TRBV5-1

CDR3: ASSYLRGNDTEAF
J: TRBJ1-1
V: TRBV28

CDR3: ASSRGGGSSEAF
J: TRBJ1-1
V: TRBV11-3

CDR3: ASTARTGVGYGYT
J: TRBJ1-2
V: TRBV28

CDR3: ASSLAGDTEAF
J: TRBJ1-1
V: TRBV7-9

CDR3: ASSITQGTGPTGELF
J: TRBJ2-2
V: TRBV19

CDR3: ASSLDGSQSSYNEQF
J: TRBJ2-1
V: TRBV5-5

CDR3: ASSLDGRLSTEAF
J: TRBJ1-1
V: TRBV5-5

CDR3: ASSRGQGLYGYT
J: TRBJ1-2
V: TRBV6-5

CDR3: ATSRGGDSYEQY
J: TRBJ2-7
V: TRBV15

CDR3: ASSEGPGGDYGYT
J: TRBJ1-2
V: TRBV6-4

CDR3: ASSPRRTSGRASYGEQF
J: TRBJ2-1
V: TRBV18

CDR3: ASSFLTSGSFEQF
J: TRBJ2-1
V: TRBV28

CDR3: ASRPGLAGGASQF
J: TRBJ2-1
V: TRBV9

CDR3: SASDRVGSGANVLT
J: TRBJ2-6
V: TRBV20-1

CDR3: AIQIALAGVEQETQY
J: TRBJ2-5
V: TRBV27

CDR3: ASSFLELRQEQF
J: TRBJ2-1
V: TRBV7-2

CDR3: ASSQTGPMGYGYT
J: TRBJ1-2
V: TRBV19

CDR3: AISPRTGQETQY
J: TRBJ2-5
V: TRBV10-3

CDR3: ASSLLAGGTDTQY
J: TRBJ2-3
V: TRBV19

CDR3: ASSRLGTDYGYT
J: TRBJ1-2
V: TRBV5-8

CDR3: ASSSTGAGVIQY
J: TRBJ2-4
V: TRBV19

CDR3: ASGLVFNKMNTEAF
J: TRBJ1-1
V: TRBV12-5

CDR3: ASSHPESNEQF
J: TRBJ2-1
V: TRBV4-3

CDR3: ASSLDWETQY
J: TRBJ2-5
V: TRBV5-1

CDR3: ASSLGPRSGNTIY
J: TRBJ1-3
V: TRBV3-1/TRBV3-2

CDR3: ASSLVAGWADIQY
J: TRBJ2-4
V: TRBV11-3

CDR3: ASSVRTSAEQF
J: TRBJ2-1
V: TRBV10-1

CDR3: ASTFFEGVRGNTIY
J: TRBJ1-3
V: TRBV5-4

CDR3: AHSQGWKLF
J: TRBJ2-2
V: TRBV6-5

CDR3: ASSLPEISYNEQF
J: TRBJ2-1
V: TRBV7-2

CDR3: ASTLTRAVGTDTQY
J: TRBJ2-3
V: TRBV19

CDR3: ASSLVGVQETQY
J: TRBJ2-5
V: TRBV7-9

CDR3: ASSLRRLNTEAF
J: TRBJ1-1
V: TRBV28

CDR3: ASINGQGGTGELF
J: TRBJ2-2
V: TRBV19

CDR3: ATCLRVGNTEAF
J: TRBJ1-1
V: TRBV6-5

CDR3: ASSITSGEAF
J: TRBJ1-1
V: TRBV3-1/TRBV3-2

CDR3: ASSQDRAPLQPQH
J: TRBJ1-5
V: TRBV18

CDR3: ASSQAPLVGELF
J: TRBJ2-2
V: TRBV5-1

CDR3: ASTGTGTNTGELF
J: TRBJ2-2
V: TRBV19

CDR3: ASSRSGSSYNEQF
J: TRBJ2-1
V: TRBV5-4

CDR3: ATSDLRGGVTGELF
J: TRBJ2-2
V: TRBV24-1

CDR3: ASSLDGTLYNEQF
J: TRBJ2-1
V: TRBV5-1

CDR3: ASSQGGHMNTEAF
J: TRBJ1-1
V: TRBV6-2/TRBV6-3

CDR3: ASSTQVNQPQH
J: TRBJ1-5
V: TRBV19

CDR3: ATSEPTGTDTQY
J: TRBJ2-3
V: TRBV24-1

CDR3: ASSLGSSGRTYEQF
J: TRBJ2-1
V: TRBV5-1